What follows are 20 T cell receptor beta chains derived from one specimen sequenced in a study of PD-1 blockade in classical Hodgkin lymphoma (dated by TCRdb to about 2020). Library preparation used the immunoSEQ multiplex PCR assay. This is the immuneACCESS table as TCRdb keeps it, with only in-frame sequences that have V and J called. A part of the clones is gone; compared with another copy, unresolved V genes explain less than half, and the rest is unexplained. The sample profile shows approximately 84,000 clones; 89% of them were found once. The ten biggest clones cover 22% of the sample. The label giving this sample's time point can be read as: cycle 1 day 1 (C1D1), immediately before nivolumab initiation. Every trial patient had relapsed after autologous stem cell transplantation, and cohorts A, B and C differed in prior brentuximab vedotin exposure. Material: peripheral blood mononuclear cells (PBMCs), obtained at baseline. Receptors were obtained from a human donor with classical Hodgkin lymphoma.

The rearrangement links TRBV4-1 to TRBJ1-1; D is unresolved. V was clipped by 0 bases and J by 2 bases, with 1 base between them. The CDR3 sequence is 12 residues long. Germline V gives CDR1 MGHRA, CDR2 YSYEKL. Written as DNA, the CDR3 is TGCGCCAGCAGCCAAGATAACACTGAAGCTTTCTTT. Protein sequence: CASSQDNTEAFF.

The chain joins TRBV28 to TRBJ2-7, with 8 bases fitting TRBD2. CDR1 is MDHEN and CDR2 is SYDVKM in the germline V gene. V gave up 3 bases and J gave up 0 bases; unmatched junction bases: 7. There are 16 residues in the CDR3. CDR3 in DNA: TGTGCCAGCAGTTTTGACCTAGCGGGCCTCTCCTACGAGCAGTACTTC. Residues: CASSFDLAGLSYEQYF.

This rearrangement joins TRBV2 to TRBJ1-4, with 9 bases fitting TRBD1. The J segment lost 6 bases and the V segment lost 0 bases, leaving 2 bases of the junction unmatched. CDR3 length: 15 residues. CDR1 is SNHLY and CDR2 is FYNNEI in the germline V gene. The CDR3 spells CASSEADRGDEKLFF. The CDR3 DNA follows: TGTGCCAGCAGTGAAGCGGACAGGGGAGATGAAAAACTGTTTTTT.

The chain joins TRBV30 to TRBJ2-3, with 13 bases lining up with TRBD2. V shed 7 bases, J shed 6 bases, and the junction held 7 bases outside the gene matches. Germline CDR1 and CDR2: GTSNPN and SVGIG (reference sequence). The CDR3 consists of 14 residues. Written as DNA, the CDR3 is TGTGCCTTCGGACTAGCGGGAGTAGGGGATACGCAGTATTTT. Protein product: CAFGLAGVGDTQYF.

V and J are TRBV7-8 and TRBJ2-7; tentative D call: TRBD1 (6 bases). The V end was cut by 2 bases, the J end by 4 bases, with 15 bases between. Looked up from germline, CDR1 is SGHVS and CDR2 is FQNEAQ. The CDR3 is 15 residues long. The CDR3 DNA reads as TGTGCCAGCAGCTTAATCGGGACACAAGGGTACGAGCAGTACTTC. Translation: CASSLIGTQGYEQYF.

This chain's CDR3 is CASSSGTSGTYNEQFF. In nucleotides, the CDR3 is TGTGCCAGCAGCTCCGGGACTAGCGGAACCTACAATGAGCAGTTCTTC. This chain connects TRBV11-3 to TRBJ2-1; 11 nucleotides agree with TRBD2. V was pared by 4 bases and J by 2 bases, with 4 bases of the junction left unmatched. Germline assignment: CDR1 SGHNT and CDR2 YENEEA. The CDR3 is 16 amino acids.

Only a few counts were recorded for this clone. The V and J genes are TRBV7-8 and TRBJ2-7; TRBD1 agrees at 7 bases. The CDR3 has 12 amino acids. With 9 bases clipped from V and 7 bases from J, the junction kept 9 bases outside the gene matches. The germline V gene has CDR1 SGHVS and CDR2 FQNEAQ. The CDR3 region is CASNLQGREQYF. The CDR3 bases are TGTGCCAGTAACCTACAGGGGCGGGAGCAGTACTTC.

The chain couples TRBV28 to TRBJ1-4; D gene unclear. From germline, CDR1 is MDHEN and CDR2 SYDVKM. V lost 5 bases and J 2 bases, leaving 12 bases between the germline ends. The CDR3 has 15 residues. DNA for the CDR3: TGTGCCAGCAGTACCGCGGCAGCCACTAATGAAAAACTGTTTTTT. Translated, it gives CASSTAAATNEKLFF.

This clone appeared once. V gene TRBV10-2 combines with J gene TRBJ2-5; the D call may be TRBD1 or TRBD2 (6 bases each). CDR3 length equals 14 residues. V lost 0 bases and J 7 bases, leaving 12 bases between the germline ends. Germline CDR1 and CDR2: WSHSY and SAAADI. The CDR3 bases are TGCGCCAGCAGTGAGTCGGGGGGCAGGGGGACCCAGTACTTC. This sequence encodes CASSESGGRGTQYF.

V and J are TRBV6-1 and TRBJ1-1; D is unresolved. Germline loops: CDR1 MNHNS, CDR2 SASEGT. V was trimmed by 1 base and J by 4 bases, leaving 10 bases between them. The CDR3 has 14 residues. The CDR3 DNA follows: TGTGCCAGCAGTGAAGTTCCGGGGAGCACTGAAGCTTTCTTT. Translating it yields CASSEVPGSTEAFF.

The CDR3, as DNA: TGTGCCAGCAGCTACCCAAGCCGCAGCCCTAGCGGGGCCTACGAGCAGTACTTC. The encoded protein is CASSYPSRSPSGAYEQYF. The chain uses TRBV7-9 and TRBJ2-7; TRBD2 matches at 9 bases. Germline values: CDR1 SEHNR, CDR2 FQNEAQ (reference sequence). CDR3 length: 18 residues. With 4 bases clipped from V and 2 bases from J, the junction kept 15 bases outside the gene matches.

This sequence joins TRBV5-1 and TRBJ1-2; D may be TRBD1 (5 bases). CDR1 and CDR2 from the germline V gene are SGHRS and YFSETQ. This CDR3 spans 16 amino acids. The ends were cut back, 0 bases at V and 4 bases at J, with 16 bases in the middle. The CDR3 DNA reads TGCGCCAGCAGCTTGGGGGAATTACCCGGGGCCTATGGCTACACCTTC. Translating it yields CASSLGELPGAYGYTF.

The chain has TRBV10-1 and TRBJ2-2; 7 nucleotides align to TRBD1. The CDR3 spans 13 residues. Germline CDR1 is WNHNN and CDR2 is SYGVQD (reference sequence). The trim removed 5 bases at V and 5 bases at J, leaving 2 bases unmatched. CDR3: CASSRDRTGELFF. In DNA, the CDR3 is TGCGCCAGCAGTAGGGACAGAACCGGGGAGCTGTTTTTT.

V and J are TRBV6-5 and TRBJ2-3; no definite D call. The ends were cut back, 6 bases at V and 1 base at J, with 14 bases in the middle. Germline CDR1 MNHEY, CDR2 SVGAGI. The CDR3 runs 15 residues. The CDR3 DNA reads as TGTGCCAGCAGCCCTTTGGGGTCACGCACAGATACGCAGTATTTT. Its translation: CASSPLGSRTDTQYF.

This clone showed up just once. The rearrangement uses TRBV6-5 and TRBJ2-1, with 11 bases aligning to TRBD2. This CDR3 comprises 16 residues. With 4 bases clipped from V and 2 bases from J, the junction kept 4 bases outside the gene matches. CDR1 MNHEY and CDR2 SVGAGI come from the germline V gene. The CDR3 loop is CASSSWGLAAYNEQFF. The CDR3 region has the DNA TGTGCCAGCAGTTCATGGGGACTAGCGGCCTACAATGAGCAGTTCTTC.

The J gene is TRBJ2-7, the V gene TRBV14, with 8 bases aligning to TRBD1. Germline lookup yields CDR1 SGHDN and CDR2 FVKESK. The CDR3 runs to 15 residues. V dropped 3 bases and J dropped 2; count of bases not matched to a gene: 6. CDR3 region: CASSQEGDRTYEQYF. CDR3 coding DNA: TGTGCCAGCAGCCAGGAAGGGGACAGGACCTACGAGCAGTACTTC. The full variable domain, with the rest looked up from reference TRBV14 and TRBJ2-7, is EAGVTQFPSHSVIEKGQTVTLRCDPISGHDNLYWYRRVMGKEIKFLLHFVKESKQDESGMPNNRFLAERTGGTYSTLKVQPAELEDSGVYFCASSQEGDRTYEQYFGPGTRLTVT.

V is TRBV5-4 and J is TRBJ2-7, with 8 bases aligning to TRBD2. Germline CDR1 SGHNT, CDR2 YYREEE (reference sequence). V trimming: 5 bases; J trimming: 7 bases; junction bases outside the gene matches: 8. The CDR3 spans 13 residues. In DNA, the CDR3 is TGTGCCAGCAGAAGAGTGGCTAGCGGGGAGCAGTACTTC. Translating gives CASRRVASGEQYF.

This clone was picked up one time. The rearrangement joins TRBV15 to TRBJ1-2; TRBD1 is a possible D gene (5 bases). CDR3 length equals 15 residues. Trimming removed 1 base from V and 4 bases from J, with 13 bases in between. Germline-derived CDR1 and CDR2 are LNHNV and YYDKDF (reference sequence). CDR3 coding DNA: TGTGCCACCAGCAGAGGTGGGACGGCCAGCTATGGCTACACCTTC. Its translation: CATSRGGTASYGYTF.

The gene calls are TRBV5-1 and TRBJ2-5; TRBD1 agrees at 8 bases. Germline V gives CDR1 SGHRS, CDR2 YFSETQ. The CDR3 totals 15 residues. Losses at the gene ends were 0 bases for V and 2 bases for J; bases not matched to a gene: 3. The CDR3 sequence is CASSLGRGLQETQYF. CDR3 nucleotide sequence: TGCGCCAGCAGCTTGGGCAGGGGGCTACAAGAGACCCAGTACTTC.

A single count supports this clone. The rearrangement joins TRBV4-1 to TRBJ1-4; a weak D match, TRBD1 (5 bases). Looked up from germline, CDR1 is MGHRA and CDR2 is YSYEKL. This CDR3 has 17 residues. V was pared by 2 bases and J by 8 bases, with 21 bases between. Here the CDR3 DNA reads TGCGCCAGCAGCCAACAGAAGGGTGGCAGGGAGTGGGAAAAACTGTTTTTT. This codes for CASSQQKGGREWEKLFF.